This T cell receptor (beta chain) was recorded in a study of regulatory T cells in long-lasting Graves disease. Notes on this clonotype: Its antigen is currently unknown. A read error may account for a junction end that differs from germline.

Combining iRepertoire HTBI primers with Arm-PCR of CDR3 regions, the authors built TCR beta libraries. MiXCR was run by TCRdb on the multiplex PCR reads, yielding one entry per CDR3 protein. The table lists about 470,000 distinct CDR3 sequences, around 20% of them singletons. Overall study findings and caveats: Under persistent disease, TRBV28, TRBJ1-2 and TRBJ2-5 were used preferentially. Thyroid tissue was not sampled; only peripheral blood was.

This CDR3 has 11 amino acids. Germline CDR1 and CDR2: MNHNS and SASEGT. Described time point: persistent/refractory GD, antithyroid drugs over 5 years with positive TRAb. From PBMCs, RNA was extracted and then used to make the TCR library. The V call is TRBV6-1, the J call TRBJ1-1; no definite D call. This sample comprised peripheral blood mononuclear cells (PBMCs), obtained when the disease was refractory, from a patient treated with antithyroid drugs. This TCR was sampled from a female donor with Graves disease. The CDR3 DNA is TGTGCCAGCACCGAGTACACTGGAGCTTTCTTT. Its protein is CASTEYTGAFF.